A selection of T cell receptor beta chains follows, all from one sample in a study of cytomegalovirus exposure and HLA in healthy donors. Assay: immunoSEQ multiplex PCR; the TCRdb copy retains only in-frame clones and omits some. The table includes just under 150,000 clones, roughly 90% detected once. Material for sequencing was PBMCs. Receptors were obtained from a young man in good health and CMV-seropositive. CDR3s leave out the opening cysteine and the closing phenylalanine or tryptophan. Each record gives: V gene, J gene, CDR3 protein.

TRBV19,TRBJ2-5,ASSHRGTETQY
TRBV12-5,TRBJ2-1,ASLLREDEQF
TRBV11-2,TRBJ2-1,ASSLRMWNEQF
TRBV5-1,TRBJ2-5,ASSSIRAPGETQY
TRBV5-6,TRBJ2-1,ASSYRDRDYNEQF
TRBV25-1,TRBJ2-2,ASSDLGGANTGELF
TRBV9,TRBJ1-3,ASMAGGSGNTIY
TRBV18,TRBJ2-3,ASSPTAGGSLTDTQY
TRBV5-8,TRBJ2-7,ASSLATVPYEQY
TRBV2,TRBJ1-2,ASSLQGGQLDYGYT
TRBV19,TRBJ2-2,ASSSGSPLNTGELF
TRBV5-1,TRBJ1-4,ASSLSPTGGEKLF
TRBV9,TRBJ2-1,ASSVSTRRGSRGNEQF
TRBV29-1,TRBJ2-1,SVAPGLLSSYNEQF
TRBV4-1,TRBJ1-5,ASSQGAFGTGDYSNQPQH
TRBV7-3,TRBJ2-3,ASSLRQGQTDTQY
TRBV10-2,TRBJ2-7,ASRAGTGDEQY
TRBV4-1,TRBJ1-1,ASSQDKVRSEAF
TRBV5-1,TRBJ2-7,ASKNVGAIYEQY
TRBV13,TRBJ1-1,ASSPAGEMGYAEAF
TRBV30,TRBJ1-1,AWRPPGTDFRAF
TRBV19,TRBJ1-1,ASSQGVTEAF
TRBV7-8,TRBJ2-5,ASSLVVHQETQY
TRBV6-5,TRBJ2-2,ASTLSGGVGELF
TRBV7-8,TRBJ1-5,ASGRSRDSNQPQH
TRBV30,TRBJ1-1,AWSGQGITTEAF
TRBV19,TRBJ1-1,ASSIVGLNTEAF
TRBV5-4,TRBJ1-2,ASSLPPNYGYT
TRBV9,TRBJ1-6,ASSVAQDSPLH